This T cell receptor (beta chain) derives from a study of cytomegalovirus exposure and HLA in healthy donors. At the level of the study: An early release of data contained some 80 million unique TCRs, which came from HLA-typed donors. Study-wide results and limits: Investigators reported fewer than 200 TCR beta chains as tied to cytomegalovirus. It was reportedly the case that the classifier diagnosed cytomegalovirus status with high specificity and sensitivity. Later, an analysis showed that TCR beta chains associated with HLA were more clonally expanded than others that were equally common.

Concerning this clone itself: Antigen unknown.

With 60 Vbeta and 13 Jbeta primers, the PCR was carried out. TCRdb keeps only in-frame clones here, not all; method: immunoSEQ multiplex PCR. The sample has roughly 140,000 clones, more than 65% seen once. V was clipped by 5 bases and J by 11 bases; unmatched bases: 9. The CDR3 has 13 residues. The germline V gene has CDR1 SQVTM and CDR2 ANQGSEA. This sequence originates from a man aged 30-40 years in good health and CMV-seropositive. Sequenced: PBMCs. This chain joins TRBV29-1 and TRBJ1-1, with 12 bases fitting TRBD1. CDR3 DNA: TGCAGCGTTAAGGGACAGGGGGCTATGTCGGCTTTCTTT. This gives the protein CSVKGQGAMSAFF.